This TCR beta chain was sequenced for a study of spatial heterogeneity in lung cancer. About the study: Matched bulk RNA-seq gave a T cell module score that correlated strongly with tumor-region TCR transcript counts.

Turning to this clonotype: Its antigen is unknown. The library was designed around alpha chains, so this beta chain is a stray read whose abundance carries little weight.

Study-wide findings and caveats: Mutation counts in tumors were tracked by counts of expanded intratumoral alpha and beta TCRs.

In the library, each TCR cDNA molecule bore its own unique molecular identifier. Via MiXCR, TCRdb re-called the 5' RACE reads, giving one row per CDR3 protein. The sample yields about 9,800 distinct CDR3 sequences, about 53% seen once. Time point here: sample taken at primary tumor resection. Sequencing covered unsorted whole RNA taken from tumor, nontumor lung or frozen PBMC. Sequenced material: lung tumor tissue, taken at surgery. The TCR comes from a female donor with early-stage non-small cell lung cancer.

The DNA of the CDR3 is TGTGCCAGCAGATGGGGACAGCTAAACACTGAAGCTTTCTTT. It yields the protein CASRWGQLNTEAFF. The chain employs TRBV6-5 and TRBJ1-1; 7 bases match TRBD1. Germline values: CDR1 MNHEY, CDR2 SVGAGI. This CDR3 is built from 14 residues. V shed 6 bases, J shed 2 bases, and the junction held 6 bases outside the gene matches.